This T cell receptor (beta chain) is drawn from a study of brain T cells in children with intractable seizures. Documented time point: blood from clinic visit 5 months post-surgery; TSC patient then seizure free. Clones were read by immunoSEQ multiplex PCR, and TCRdb kept only the in-frame ones, dropping some. The sample includes hundreds of thousands of clones, 85% to 95% of them seen just once. The sequencing here drew on peripheral blood, taken 4 to 6 months after surgery. The origin of this receptor is a boy under two years old with tuberous sclerosis and intractable seizures.

CDR3 nucleotide sequence: TGTGCCAGCAGCGTGGCCCCGACAGGGGACTACGAGCAGTACTTC. Translation gives CASSVAPTGDYEQYF. The genes are TRBV9 and TRBJ2-7; 8 positions agree with TRBD1. CDR1 is SGDLS, CDR2 YYNGEE, per germline. This CDR3 is built from 15 residues. Germline trimming cut 2 bases from V and 3 bases from J; bases unmatched to any gene: 7.